Each of the 25 T cell receptor beta chains below was sequenced from the same sample in a study of blood T cell repertoires in COVID-19. Profiling relied on immunoSEQ multiplex PCR, and the TCRdb table lists in-frame clones only, not all of them. The table lists over 150,000 clones, around 81% of them singletons. Sequences were obtained from PBMCs or T cells enriched from blood (not recorded which). The receptors derive from a man aged 40-49 years who had recovered from COVID-19.

This clone has a single count. This chain links TRBV7-2 with TRBJ1-2; possibly TRBD1 for D (6 bases). V lost 5 bases and J 6 bases, leaving 22 bases between the germline ends. The V gene's germline CDR1 is SGHTA and CDR2 FQGNSA. The CDR3 is 16 amino acids. The CDR3 reads CASSPNSDRPYHGYTF. DNA of the CDR3: TGTGCCAGCAGCCCAAACTCCGACAGGCCTTACCATGGCTACACCTTC.

In DNA form, the CDR3 reads TGTGCCAGTAGGCTAGCGGGCAGCACAGATACGCAGTATTTT. Translating it yields CASRLAGSTDTQYF. The chain joins TRBV19 to TRBJ2-3, with 8 bases aligning to TRBD2. CDR3 length: 14 residues. V lost 6 bases to trimming and J lost 0 bases; unmatched junction nucleotides: 2. Germline CDR1 is LNHDA and CDR2 is SQIVND (reference sequence). Based on the CDR3 plus reference TRBV19 and TRBJ2-3, the full variable domain is DGGITQSPKYLFRKEGQNVTLSCEQNLNHDAMYWYRQDPGQGLRLIYYSQIVNDFQKGDIAEGYSVSREKKESFPLTVTSAQKNPTAFYLCASRLAGSTDTQYFGPGTRLTVL.

The chain is built from TRBV4-1 and TRBJ1-5; D perhaps matches TRBD1 (5 bases). Trimming cost V 3 bases and J 0 bases, with 12 bases left between them. The germline V gene has CDR1 MGHRA and CDR2 YSYEKL. The CDR3 covers 16 residues. CDR3 sequence (DNA): TGCGCCAGCAGCCAGGGGGGATCCGATAGCAATCAGCCCCAGCATTTT. The encoded protein is CASSQGGSDSNQPQHF.

This clone was seen once. The chain employs TRBV6-1 and TRBJ1-2, with 10 bases lining up with TRBD1. The CDR3 extends over 17 amino acids. The J segment lost 3 bases and the V segment lost 4 bases, leaving 11 bases of the junction unmatched. Per germline, CDR1 MNHNS and CDR2 SASEGT. The CDR3 protein is CASSARTGGRADYGYTF. Written as DNA, the CDR3 is TGTGCCAGCAGTGCGCGGACAGGGGGAAGAGCTGACTATGGCTACACCTTC.

J is TRBJ2-3 and V is TRBV5-1; TRBD2 agrees at 13 bases. This CDR3 spans 16 amino acids. The V gene's germline CDR1 is SGHRS and CDR2 YFSETQ. J gave up 2 bases and V 5 bases, and 5 bases lay outside the gene matches. As DNA, the CDR3 is TGCGCCAGCAGAACTGGACTAGCGGGGGCCACAGATACGCAGTATTTT. Translation: CASRTGLAGATDTQYF.

V is TRBV5-6 and J is TRBJ2-1, with 8 bases matching TRBD1. V was pared by 4 bases and J by 2 bases, with 8 bases of the junction left unmatched. The CDR3 consists of 16 residues. The V gene's germline CDR1 is SGHDT and CDR2 YYEEEE. The CDR3 spells CASSRSGGGAYNEQFF. CDR3 coding DNA: TGTGCCAGCAGCAGATCAGGGGGCGGCGCCTACAATGAGCAGTTCTTC.

This clone has a single count. This CDR3 is also generated by other DNA sequences in the sample. The rearrangement joins TRBV27 to TRBJ1-6, with a tentative D call TRBD1 (5 bases). This CDR3 comprises 14 residues. V was clipped by 2 bases and J by 5 bases, with 7 bases between them. The V gene's germline CDR1 is MNHEY and CDR2 SMNVEV (reference sequence). CDR3 in DNA: TGTGCCAGCAGTTTAAGGGGCAATAATTCACCCCTCCACTTT. Translation: CASSLRGNNSPLHF.

The rearrangement links TRBV30 to TRBJ1-4; TRBD1 aligns across 7 bases. The CDR3 loop spans 15 amino acids. From germline, CDR1 is GTSNPN and CDR2 SVGIG (reference sequence). Trimming removed 0 bases from V and 2 bases from J; junction bases left unmatched: 3. CDR3 DNA sequence: TGTGCCTGGAGTGTTATGACAGGGACTAATGAAAAACTGTTTTTT. This codes for CAWSVMTGTNEKLFF.

This chain uses TRBV28 with TRBJ1-2; D perhaps matches TRBD1 (6 bases). Trimming removed 5 bases from V and 4 bases from J, with 11 bases in between. CDR1 and CDR2 (germline): MDHEN, SYDVKM. This CDR3 has 13 amino acids. CDR3 region: CASSPGDAYGYTF. The CDR3 bases are TGTGCCAGCAGTCCAGGGGATGCCTATGGCTACACCTTC.

This chain uses TRBV2 with TRBJ1-1; unclear D gene. In germline, CDR1 is SNHLY, CDR2 FYNNEI. V shed 4 bases and J shed 0 bases, with 12 bases lying between them. The CDR3 is made up of 15 amino acids. The CDR3 spells CASSGNAGLNTEAFF. As DNA, the CDR3 is TGTGCCAGCAGTGGAAATGCAGGATTGAACACTGAAGCTTTCTTT.

The chain has TRBV7-2 and TRBJ2-3, with 8 bases fitting TRBD1. CDR1 and CDR2 from the germline V gene are SGHTA and FQGNSA. The CDR3 has 17 residues. V was clipped by 1 base and J by 5 bases; unmatched bases: 11. The CDR3 loop is CASSLDFRGQFQDTQYF. Here the CDR3 DNA reads TGTGCCAGCAGCTTAGATTTCAGGGGGCAATTTCAAGATACGCAGTATTTT.

The V gene is TRBV4-3, the J gene TRBJ2-3, with D possibly being TRBD1 (6 bases). Trimming removed 8 bases from V and 6 bases from J, with 15 bases in between. The CDR3 length is 13 residues. The germline CDR1 and CDR2 sequences are LGHNA and YSLEER. The CDR3 DNA reads as TGCGCCAGCGGAACCAGGGGAAGGGATACGCAGTATTTT. Residues: CASGTRGRDTQYF.

V usage is TRBV28 and J usage is TRBJ1-3; D unclear. The V gene's germline CDR1 is MDHEN and CDR2 SYDVKM. Between the trimmed V and J ends, which lost 8 bases and 0 bases, there was a span of 14 bases. This CDR3 is 15 amino acids long. The chain's CDR3 is CASGEFRSSGNTIYF. The CDR3 DNA reads as TGTGCCAGCGGAGAATTTAGAAGCTCTGGAAACACCATATATTTT. The entire variable domain, with the rest obtained from reference TRBV28 and TRBJ1-3, is as follows: DVKVTQSSRYLVKRTGEKVFLECVQDMDHENMFWYRQDPGLGLRLIYFSYDVKMKEKGDIPEGYSVSREKKERFSLILESASTNQTSMYLCASGEFRSSGNTIYFGEGSWLTVV.

CDR3 loop: CASSSQRGTTYNEQFF. As DNA, the CDR3 is TGTGCCAGCAGTTCGCAAAGGGGCACTACCTACAATGAGCAGTTCTTC. The chain has TRBV28 and TRBJ2-1; D possibly corresponds to TRBD1 (5 bases). The CDR3 runs to 16 residues. V was cut by 4 bases and J by 2 bases, with 15 bases left in between. CDR1 and CDR2 from the germline V gene are MDHEN and SYDVKM.

The chain recombines TRBV28 with TRBJ2-7, with TRBD2 as a possible D gene (6 bases). The germline V gene encodes CDR1 MDHEN and CDR2 SYDVKM. This CDR3 is built from 16 residues. Trimming stripped 2 bases from V and 2 bases from J, with 16 bases between. CDR3 residues: CASSLGEGRGAYEQYF. The CDR3 region has the DNA TGTGCCAGCAGTTTAGGTGAAGGGCGGGGTGCCTACGAGCAGTACTTC. The entire variable domain, with the rest obtained from reference TRBV28 and TRBJ2-7, is as follows: DVKVTQSSRYLVKRTGEKVFLECVQDMDHENMFWYRQDPGLGLRLIYFSYDVKMKEKGDIPEGYSVSREKKERFSLILESASTNQTSMYLCASSLGEGRGAYEQYFGPGTRLTVT.

To note about this clone: Other DNA sequences in the same sample also yield this CDR3. The rearrangement uses TRBV7-2 and TRBJ1-2, with 9 bases that match TRBD1. The CDR3 consists of 13 residues. V lost 1 base, J lost 8 bases, and 2 bases stayed unmatched. The V gene's germline CDR1 is SGHTA and CDR2 FQGNSA. The CDR3 loop is CASSLGQGGGYTF. DNA of the CDR3: TGTGCCAGCAGCTTAGGACAGGGGGGAGGCTACACCTTC.

The chain links TRBV7-2 to TRBJ1-6, with D possibly matching TRBD1 (5 bases). Trimming took off 5 bases at V and 7 bases at J, with 12 bases between the two ends. The length of the CDR3 is 14 residues. Germline loops: CDR1 SGHTA, CDR2 FQGNSA. The CDR3 bases are TGTGCCAGCAGCATGGGACTGACCAATTCACCCCTCCACTTT. It is translated as CASSMGLTNSPLHF.

This clone has a handful of counts. V usage is TRBV29-1 and J usage is TRBJ1-2; possible D gene TRBD1, 5 bases. The CDR3 consists of 14 residues. Germline V gene lookup returns CDR1 SQVTM and CDR2 ANQGSEA. V shed 4 bases and J shed 6 bases, with 18 bases lying between them. The CDR3 sequence is CSVAFSVRTNGYTF. CDR3 DNA: TGCAGCGTTGCATTTAGTGTTAGGACAAATGGCTACACCTTC. Drawing the rest from reference TRBV29-1 and TRBJ1-2, the complete variable domain is SAVISQKPSRDICQRGTSLTIQCQVDSQVTMMFWYRQQPGQSLTLIATANQGSEATYESGFVIDKFPISRPNLTFSTLTVSNMSPEDSSIYLCSVAFSVRTNGYTFGSGTRLTVV.

The chain employs TRBV5-1 and TRBJ2-7; D may be TRBD1 (6 bases). The germline V gene has CDR1 SGHRS and CDR2 YFSETQ. CDR3 length: 13 amino acids. The V and J ends lost 0 bases and 7 bases respectively, with 11 bases between them. The CDR3 bases are TGCGCCAGCAGCTTGGAAGGGGGTAGAGAGCAGTACTTC. Protein product: CASSLEGGREQYF.

This clone was seen only once. The chain couples TRBV30 to TRBJ2-7; D remains ambiguous. Germline CDR1 reads GTSNPN; CDR2 reads SVGIG (reference sequence). Trimming pared 1 base from V and 4 bases from J, leaving 5 bases between. This CDR3 contains 11 residues. The CDR3 region has the DNA TGTGCCTGGAGTGGTAATTACGAGCAGTACTTC. This codes for CAWSGNYEQYF.

This chain uses TRBV7-9 with TRBJ1-1; TRBD1 matches at 8 bases. The ends lost 4 bases at V and 5 bases at J; junction bases unmatched: 3. In germline, CDR1 is SEHNR, CDR2 FQNEAQ (reference sequence). CDR3 size: 13 residues. The CDR3 loop reads CASSWTGNTEAFF. As DNA, the CDR3 is TGTGCCAGCAGCTGGACAGGGAATACTGAAGCTTTCTTT.

This chain connects TRBV7-8 to TRBJ1-1, with 7 bases fitting TRBD1. This CDR3 is built from 17 residues. The V and J ends lost 1 base and 5 bases, in that order; junction bases with no gene match: 13. Germline V gives CDR1 SGHVS, CDR2 FQNEAQ. In DNA, the CDR3 is TGTGCCAGCAGCTTAGTTCGTTCAGGACAGGTTAGGACTGAAGCTTTCTTT. Translating gives CASSLVRSGQVRTEAFF.

The CDR3, as DNA: TGTGCCAGCAGCCAAGCCCAGCGGGGAAGCACAGATACGCAGTATTTT. Its translation: CASSQAQRGSTDTQYF. This chain joins TRBV4-2 and TRBJ2-3; 7 nucleotides line up with TRBD2. The CDR3 is 16 amino acids. V gave up 1 base and J gave up 0 bases; unmatched junction bases: 4. Germline CDR1 LGHNA, CDR2 YNFKEQ.

This rearrangement joins TRBV2 to TRBJ2-7; D is perhaps TRBD2 (6 bases). Germline V gene sequence: CDR1 SNHLY, CDR2 FYNNEI. Trimming took off 7 bases at V and 5 bases at J, with 21 bases between the two ends. The CDR3 runs to 15 residues. CDR3 protein: CASMSYWQGGDEQYF. For the CDR3, the DNA is TGTGCCAGCATGTCTTATTGGCAGGGAGGCGACGAGCAGTACTTC.

This clone has a handful of counts. The CDR3 reads CASSPGQGTQYF. The DNA of the CDR3 is TGTGCCAGCAGCCCGGGACAGGGGACGCAGTATTTT. This chain links TRBV5-4 with TRBJ2-3, with 10 bases lining up with TRBD1. CDR1 SGHNT and CDR2 YYREEE come from the germline V gene (reference sequence). V lost 4 bases to trimming and J lost 9 bases; unmatched junction nucleotides: 2. This CDR3 is 12 amino acids long.